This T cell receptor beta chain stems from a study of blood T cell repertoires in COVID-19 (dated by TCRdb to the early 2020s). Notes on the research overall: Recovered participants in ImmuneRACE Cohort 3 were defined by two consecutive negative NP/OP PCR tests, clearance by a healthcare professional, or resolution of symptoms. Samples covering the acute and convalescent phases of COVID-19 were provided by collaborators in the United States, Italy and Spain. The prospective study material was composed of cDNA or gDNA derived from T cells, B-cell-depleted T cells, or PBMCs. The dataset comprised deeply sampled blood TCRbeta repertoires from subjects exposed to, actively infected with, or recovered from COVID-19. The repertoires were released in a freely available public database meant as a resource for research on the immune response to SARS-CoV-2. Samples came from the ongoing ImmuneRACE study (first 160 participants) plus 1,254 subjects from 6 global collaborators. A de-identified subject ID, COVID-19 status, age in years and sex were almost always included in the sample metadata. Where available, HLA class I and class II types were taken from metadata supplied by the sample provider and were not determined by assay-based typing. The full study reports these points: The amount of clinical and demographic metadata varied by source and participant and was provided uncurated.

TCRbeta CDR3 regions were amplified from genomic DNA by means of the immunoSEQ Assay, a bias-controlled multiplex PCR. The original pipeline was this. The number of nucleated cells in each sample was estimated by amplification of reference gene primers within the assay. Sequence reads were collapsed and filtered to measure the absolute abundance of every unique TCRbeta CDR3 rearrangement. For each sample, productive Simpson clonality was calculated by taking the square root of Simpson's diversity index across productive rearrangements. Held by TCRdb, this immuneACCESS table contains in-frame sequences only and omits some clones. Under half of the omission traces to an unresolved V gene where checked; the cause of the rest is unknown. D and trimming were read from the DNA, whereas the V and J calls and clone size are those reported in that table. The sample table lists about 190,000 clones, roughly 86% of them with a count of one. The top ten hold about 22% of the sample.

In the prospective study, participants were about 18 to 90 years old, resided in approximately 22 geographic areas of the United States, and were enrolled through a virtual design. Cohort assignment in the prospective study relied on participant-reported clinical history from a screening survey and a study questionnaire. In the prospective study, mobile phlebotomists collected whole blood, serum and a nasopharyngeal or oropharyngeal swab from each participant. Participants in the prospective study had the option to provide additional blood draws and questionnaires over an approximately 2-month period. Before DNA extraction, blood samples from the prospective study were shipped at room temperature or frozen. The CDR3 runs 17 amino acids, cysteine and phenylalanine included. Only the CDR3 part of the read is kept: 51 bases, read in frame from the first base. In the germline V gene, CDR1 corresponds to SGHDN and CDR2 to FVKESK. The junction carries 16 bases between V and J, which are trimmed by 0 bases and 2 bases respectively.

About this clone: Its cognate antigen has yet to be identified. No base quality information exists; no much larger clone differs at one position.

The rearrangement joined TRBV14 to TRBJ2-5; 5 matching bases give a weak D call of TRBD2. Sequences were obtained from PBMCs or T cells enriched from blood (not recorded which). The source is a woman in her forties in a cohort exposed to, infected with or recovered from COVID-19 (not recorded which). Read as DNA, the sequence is TGTGCCAGCAGCCAAGAGAGGGCAGAACCCTCTCAAGAGACCCAGTACTTC. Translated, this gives CASSQERAEPSQETQYF.